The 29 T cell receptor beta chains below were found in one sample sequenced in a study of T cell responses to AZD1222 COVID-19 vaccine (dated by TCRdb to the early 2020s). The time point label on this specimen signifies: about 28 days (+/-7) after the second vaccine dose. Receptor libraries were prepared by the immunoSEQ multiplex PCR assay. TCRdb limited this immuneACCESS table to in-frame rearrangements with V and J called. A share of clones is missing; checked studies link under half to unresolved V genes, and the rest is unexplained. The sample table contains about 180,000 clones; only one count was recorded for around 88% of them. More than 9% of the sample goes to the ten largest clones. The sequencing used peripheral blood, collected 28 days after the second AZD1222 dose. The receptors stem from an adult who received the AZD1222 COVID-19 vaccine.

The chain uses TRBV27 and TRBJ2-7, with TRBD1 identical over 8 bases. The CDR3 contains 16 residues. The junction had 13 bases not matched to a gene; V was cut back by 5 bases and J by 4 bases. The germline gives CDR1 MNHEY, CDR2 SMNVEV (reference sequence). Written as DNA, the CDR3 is TGTGCCAGCAGTCTCTTCGCGAGACAGGGGTTTTACGAGCAGTACTTC. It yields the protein CASSLFARQGFYEQYF.

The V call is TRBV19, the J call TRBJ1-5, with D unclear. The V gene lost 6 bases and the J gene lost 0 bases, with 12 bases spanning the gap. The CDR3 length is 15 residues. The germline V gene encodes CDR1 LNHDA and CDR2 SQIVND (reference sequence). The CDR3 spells CASSAQSYSNQPQHF. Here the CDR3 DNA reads TGTGCCAGTAGCGCCCAGAGTTATAGCAATCAGCCCCAGCATTTT.

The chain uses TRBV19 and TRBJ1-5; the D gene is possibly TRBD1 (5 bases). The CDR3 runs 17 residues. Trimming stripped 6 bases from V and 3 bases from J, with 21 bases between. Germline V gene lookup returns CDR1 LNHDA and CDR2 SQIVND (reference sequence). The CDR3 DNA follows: TGTGCCAGTAGCCCAGTGGGAGTACAGGCGATCAATCAGCCCCAGCATTTT. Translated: CASSPVGVQAINQPQHF.

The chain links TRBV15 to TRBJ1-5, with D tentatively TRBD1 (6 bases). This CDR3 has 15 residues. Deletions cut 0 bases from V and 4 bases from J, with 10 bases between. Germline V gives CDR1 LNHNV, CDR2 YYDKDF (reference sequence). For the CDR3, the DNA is TGTGCCACCAGCAGAGATATGAGGGGGAATCAGCCCCAGCATTTT. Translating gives CATSRDMRGNQPQHF. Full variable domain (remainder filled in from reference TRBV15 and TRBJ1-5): DAMVIQNPRYQVTQFGKPVTLSCSQTLNHNVMYWYQQKSSQAPKLLFHYYDKDFNNEADTPDNFQSRRPNTSFCFLDIRSPGLGDTAMYLCATSRDMRGNQPQHFGDGTRLSIL.

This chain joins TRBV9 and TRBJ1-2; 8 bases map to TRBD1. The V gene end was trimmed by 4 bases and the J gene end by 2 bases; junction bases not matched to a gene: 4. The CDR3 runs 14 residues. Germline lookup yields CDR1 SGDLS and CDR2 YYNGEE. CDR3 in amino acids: CASSPRTGNYGYTF. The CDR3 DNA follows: TGTGCCAGCAGCCCCCGGACAGGGAACTATGGCTACACCTTC.

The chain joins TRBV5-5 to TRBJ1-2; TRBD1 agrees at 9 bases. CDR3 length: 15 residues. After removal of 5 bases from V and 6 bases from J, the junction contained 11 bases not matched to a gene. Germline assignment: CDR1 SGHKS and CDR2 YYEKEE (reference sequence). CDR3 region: CASRVPGTGMNGYTF. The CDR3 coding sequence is TGTGCCAGCAGGGTACCCGGGACAGGGATGAATGGCTACACCTTC. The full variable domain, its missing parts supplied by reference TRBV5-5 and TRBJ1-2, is DAGVTQSPTHLIKTRGQQVTLRCSPISGHKSVSWYQQVLGQGPQFIFQYYEKEERGRGNFPDRFSARQFPNYSSELNVNALLLGDSALYLCASRVPGTGMNGYTFGSGTRLTVV.

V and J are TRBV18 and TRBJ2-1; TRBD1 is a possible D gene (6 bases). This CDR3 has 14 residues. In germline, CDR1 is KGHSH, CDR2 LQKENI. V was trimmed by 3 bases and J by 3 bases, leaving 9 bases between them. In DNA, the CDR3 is TGTGCCAGCTCACCTTCCAGGGGCTACAATGAGCAGTTCTTC. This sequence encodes CASSPSRGYNEQFF.

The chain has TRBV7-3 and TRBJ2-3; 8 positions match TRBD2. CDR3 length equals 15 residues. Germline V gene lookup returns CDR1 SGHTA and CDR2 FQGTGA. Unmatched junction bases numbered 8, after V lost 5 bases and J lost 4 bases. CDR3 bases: TGTGCCAGCAGCCCTGGAGCGGGGGACCCAGATACGCAGTATTTT. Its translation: CASSPGAGDPDTQYF.

CDR3 DNA sequence: TGTGCCAGCAGTTCTGGACTAGCGGGGGGGAGTAATGAGCAGTTCTTC. Translating gives CASSSGLAGGSNEQFF. The chain employs TRBV7-7 and TRBJ2-1; TRBD2 aligns across 15 bases. V shed 6 bases, J shed 7 bases, and the junction held 7 bases outside the gene matches. This CDR3 contains 16 residues. CDR1 is SSHAT and CDR2 is FNYEAQ in the germline V gene (reference sequence).

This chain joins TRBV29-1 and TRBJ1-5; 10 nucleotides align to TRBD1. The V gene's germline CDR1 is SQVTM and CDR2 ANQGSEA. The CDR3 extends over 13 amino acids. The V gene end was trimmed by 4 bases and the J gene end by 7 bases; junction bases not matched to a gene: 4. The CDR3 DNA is TGCAGCGTTGGACAGGGGGCAGGACAGCCCCAGCATTTT. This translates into CSVGQGAGQPQHF.

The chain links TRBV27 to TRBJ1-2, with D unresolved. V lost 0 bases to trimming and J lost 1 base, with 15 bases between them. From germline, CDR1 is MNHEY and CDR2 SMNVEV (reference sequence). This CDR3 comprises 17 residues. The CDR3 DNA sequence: TGTGCCAGCAGTTTATCCGGGCCGAGGGTTTTTAACTATGGCTACACCTTC. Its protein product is CASSLSGPRVFNYGYTF.

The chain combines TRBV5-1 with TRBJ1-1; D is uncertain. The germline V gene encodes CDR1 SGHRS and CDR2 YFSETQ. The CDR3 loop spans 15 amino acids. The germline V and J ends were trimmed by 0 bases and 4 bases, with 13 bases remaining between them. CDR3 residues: CASSLVSGAGTEAFF. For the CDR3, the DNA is TGCGCCAGCAGCTTGGTTTCAGGTGCGGGCACTGAAGCTTTCTTT.

The CDR3 reads CAWSRETAPYEQYF. The CDR3 DNA reads TGTGCCTGGAGCCGCGAGACGGCTCCCTACGAGCAGTACTTC. The chain recombines TRBV30 with TRBJ2-7; D gene ambiguous. This CDR3 has 14 amino acids. V was trimmed by 3 bases and J by 2 bases, leaving 14 bases between them. Germline CDR1 GTSNPN, CDR2 SVGIG (reference sequence).

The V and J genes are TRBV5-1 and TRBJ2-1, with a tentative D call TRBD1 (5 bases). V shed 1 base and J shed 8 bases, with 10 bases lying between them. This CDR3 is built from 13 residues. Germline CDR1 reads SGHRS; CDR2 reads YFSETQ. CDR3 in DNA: TGCGCCAGCAGCTTGCTCAGGGTCGATGAGCAGTTCTTC. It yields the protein CASSLLRVDEQFF.

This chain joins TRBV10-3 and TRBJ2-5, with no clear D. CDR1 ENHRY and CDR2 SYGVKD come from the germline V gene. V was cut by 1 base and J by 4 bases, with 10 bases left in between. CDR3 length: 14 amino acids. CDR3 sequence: CAISELGKRETQYF. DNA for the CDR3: TGTGCCATCAGTGAGTTAGGGAAGAGAGAGACCCAGTACTTC.

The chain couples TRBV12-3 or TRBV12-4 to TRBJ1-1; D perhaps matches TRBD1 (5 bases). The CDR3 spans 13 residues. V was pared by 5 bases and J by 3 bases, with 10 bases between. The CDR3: CASSLGLDTEAFF. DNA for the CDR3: TGTGCCAGCAGTCTGGGGCTCGACACTGAAGCTTTCTTT.

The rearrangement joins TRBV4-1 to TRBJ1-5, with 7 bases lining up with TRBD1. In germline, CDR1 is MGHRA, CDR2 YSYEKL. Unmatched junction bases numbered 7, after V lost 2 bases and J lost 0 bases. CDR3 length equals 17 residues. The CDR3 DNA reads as TGCGCCAGCAGCCAACGTGGGGGACAGTCTAGCAATCAGCCCCAGCATTTT. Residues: CASSQRGGQSSNQPQHF.

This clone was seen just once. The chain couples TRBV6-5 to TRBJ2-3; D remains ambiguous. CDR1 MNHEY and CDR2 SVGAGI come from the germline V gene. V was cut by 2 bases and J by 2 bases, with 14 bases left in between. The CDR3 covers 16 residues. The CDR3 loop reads CASSYRLFGSTDTQYF. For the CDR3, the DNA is TGTGCCAGCAGTTACCGTTTGTTCGGTTCCACAGATACGCAGTATTTT.

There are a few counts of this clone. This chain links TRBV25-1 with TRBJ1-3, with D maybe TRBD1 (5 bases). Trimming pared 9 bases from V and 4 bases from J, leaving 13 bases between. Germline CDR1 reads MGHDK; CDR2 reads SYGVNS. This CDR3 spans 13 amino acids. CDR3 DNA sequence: TGTGCCAGTAGTTCAGGGAGCGGAAACACCATATATTTT. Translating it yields CASSSGSGNTIYF.

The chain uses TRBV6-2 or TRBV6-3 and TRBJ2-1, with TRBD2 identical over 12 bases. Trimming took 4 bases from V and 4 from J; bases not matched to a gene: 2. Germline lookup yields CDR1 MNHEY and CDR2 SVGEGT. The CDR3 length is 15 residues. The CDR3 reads CASSWTSGEYNEQFF. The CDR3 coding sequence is TGTGCCAGCAGTTGGACTAGCGGGGAATACAATGAGCAGTTCTTC.

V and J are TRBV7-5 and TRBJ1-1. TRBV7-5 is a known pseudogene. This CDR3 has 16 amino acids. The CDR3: CARSLLVGDPNTEAFF. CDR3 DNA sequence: TGTGCCAGAAGCTTGTTGGTAGGGGACCCGAACACTGAAGCTTTCTTT.

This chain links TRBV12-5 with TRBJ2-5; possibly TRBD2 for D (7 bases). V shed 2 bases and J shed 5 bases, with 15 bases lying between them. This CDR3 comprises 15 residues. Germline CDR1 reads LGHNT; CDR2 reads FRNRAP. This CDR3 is CASGLPRGAYETQYF. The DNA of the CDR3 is TGTGCTAGTGGTTTGCCTCGGGGGGCCTATGAGACCCAGTACTTC.

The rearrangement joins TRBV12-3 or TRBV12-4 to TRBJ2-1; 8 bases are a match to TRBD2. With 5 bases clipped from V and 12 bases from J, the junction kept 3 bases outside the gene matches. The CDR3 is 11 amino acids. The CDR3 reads CASSHRGGQFF. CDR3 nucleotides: TGTGCCAGCAGTCATCGGGGGGGGCAGTTCTTC.

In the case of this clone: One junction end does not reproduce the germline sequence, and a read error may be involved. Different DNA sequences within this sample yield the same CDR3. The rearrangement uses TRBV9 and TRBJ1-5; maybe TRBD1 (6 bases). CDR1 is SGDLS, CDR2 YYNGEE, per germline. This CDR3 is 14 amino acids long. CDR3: CASSVEGGNQPQHF. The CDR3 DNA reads TGTGCCAGCAGTGTAGAGGGGGGCAATCAGCCCCAGCATTTT.

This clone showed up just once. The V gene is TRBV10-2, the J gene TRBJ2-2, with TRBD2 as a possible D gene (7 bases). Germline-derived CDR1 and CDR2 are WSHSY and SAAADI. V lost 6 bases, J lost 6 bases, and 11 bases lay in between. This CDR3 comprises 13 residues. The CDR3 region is CASSWGGAGELFF. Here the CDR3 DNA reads TGCGCCAGCAGCTGGGGGGGCGCCGGGGAGCTGTTTTTT.

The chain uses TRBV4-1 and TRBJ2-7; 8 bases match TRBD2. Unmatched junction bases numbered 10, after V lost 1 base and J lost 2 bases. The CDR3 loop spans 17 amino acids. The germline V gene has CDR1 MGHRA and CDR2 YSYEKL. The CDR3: CASSQVIIGLAAYEQYF. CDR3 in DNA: TGCGCCAGCAGCCAAGTCATTATAGGACTAGCAGCCTACGAGCAGTACTTC.

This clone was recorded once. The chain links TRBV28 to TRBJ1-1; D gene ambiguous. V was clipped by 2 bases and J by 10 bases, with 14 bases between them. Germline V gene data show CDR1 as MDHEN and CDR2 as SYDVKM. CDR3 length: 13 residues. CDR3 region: CASSLGGERGAFF. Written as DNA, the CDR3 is TGTGCCAGCAGTTTAGGCGGGGAACGGGGAGCTTTCTTT.

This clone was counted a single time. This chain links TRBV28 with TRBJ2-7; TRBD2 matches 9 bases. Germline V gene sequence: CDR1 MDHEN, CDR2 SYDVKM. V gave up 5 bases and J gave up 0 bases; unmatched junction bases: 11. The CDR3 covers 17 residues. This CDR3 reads CASSPQGSGGLSYEQYF. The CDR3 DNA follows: TGTGCCAGCAGTCCCCAGGGTAGCGGGGGCCTCTCCTACGAGCAGTACTTC.

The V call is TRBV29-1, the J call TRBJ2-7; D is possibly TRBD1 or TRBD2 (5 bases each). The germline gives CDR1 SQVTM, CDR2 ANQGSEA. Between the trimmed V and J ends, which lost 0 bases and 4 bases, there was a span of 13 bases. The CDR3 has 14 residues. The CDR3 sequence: CSVEDPGRNYEQYF. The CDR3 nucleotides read TGCAGCGTTGAAGATCCGGGGCGGAATTACGAGCAGTACTTC.